This TCR beta chain was sequenced during a study of T cell responses to AZD1222 COVID-19 vaccine. Whole-study results and caveats: Mostly white British, mostly female donors; authors suggested clonal diversity may be underestimated. The study sampled repertoires only after the peak T cell response. Reportedly, nearly half of unique spike TCRs recognized epitopes outside B.1.351/B.1.1.7 mutations.

The method was immunoSEQ multiplex PCR; TCRdb's version includes in-frame clones alone and lacks a portion of them. The sample lists over 75,000 clones, more than 80% seen once, with approximately 31% in the top ten. V shed 1 base and J 3 bases; nucleotides not matched to a gene: 0. Germline V gene sequence: CDR1 SGHRS, CDR2 YFSETQ. CDR3 length: 13 amino acids. The sample holds a few counts of this clone. Its antigen is currently unknown. V gene TRBV5-1 combines with J gene TRBJ1-1; 7 bases align to TRBD1. Specimen: peripheral blood, collected on day 0 of AZD1222 vaccination. The origin of this receptor is an adult in good health. The CDR3 sequence is CASSLTGDTEAFF. CDR3 in DNA: TGCGCCAGCAGCTTGACAGGGGACACTGAAGCTTTCTTT.